One and the same sample provided the 11 T cell receptor beta chains below, sequenced in a study of T-cell memory formation after mild COVID-19. One entry per CDR3 protein, called by TCRdb with MiXCR from the 5' RACE reads. Among roughly 380,000 distinct CDR3 sequences listed, under 30% were seen once. The sample taken for sequencing was PBMCs or a T cell subset sorted from them (not recorded which). All receptors come from an adult woman who had mild COVID-19 (a few samples of this study predate the infection). Cell type and time point are not known.

In its sample, this clonotype was seen a few times. V gene TRBV28 combines with J gene TRBJ2-3, with D unclear. V dropped 6 bases and J dropped 6 bases, with 7 bases sitting between them. Germline assignment: CDR1 MDHEN and CDR2 SYDVKM. The CDR3 length is 11 residues. CDR3 DNA: TGTGCCAGCAGAAGGTGGGATACGCAGTATTTT. Amino acid sequence: CASRRWDTQYF.

The V and J genes are TRBV27 and TRBJ2-7; 7 bases are a match to TRBD1. After removal of 0 bases from V and 2 bases from J, the junction contained 4 bases not matched to a gene. The CDR3 has 15 amino acids. Germline V gene sequence: CDR1 MNHEY, CDR2 SMNVEV (reference sequence). CDR3: CASSLSRGPAYEQYF. The DNA of the CDR3 is TGTGCCAGCAGTTTATCAAGGGGGCCGGCCTACGAGCAGTACTTC.

The rearrangement links TRBV3-1 to TRBJ1-2; the match to TRBD1 covers 7 bases. V gave up 4 bases and J gave up 7 bases; unmatched junction bases: 15. The CDR3 sequence is 16 residues long. The germline CDR1 and CDR2 sequences are LGHDT and YNNKEL (reference sequence). The CDR3 loop is CASSLREGAARGGYTF. The CDR3 region has the DNA TGTGCCAGCAGCCTTCGGGAGGGGGCAGCTCGCGGTGGCTACACCTTC.

The rearrangement links TRBV6-2 or TRBV6-3 to TRBJ2-2, with 8 bases fitting TRBD2. The CDR3 runs 16 residues. Germline V gene lookup returns CDR1 MNHEY and CDR2 SVGEGT. Trimming took 1 base from V and 2 from J; bases not matched to a gene: 3. The CDR3 DNA reads as TGTGCCAGCAGTTACTTCGGACTAGCCAACACCGGGGAGCTGTTTTTT. It is translated as CASSYFGLANTGELFF.

V usage is TRBV20-1 and J usage is TRBJ2-5, with D possibly being TRBD2 (6 bases). The CDR3 spans 15 residues. Germline-derived CDR1 and CDR2 are DFQATT and SNEGSKA (reference sequence). Between the trimmed V and J ends, which lost 2 bases and 5 bases, there was a span of 18 bases. DNA of the CDR3: TGCAGTGCTAGAAACGTGGCTAGCGAGCGGGAGACCCAGTACTTC. Protein: CSARNVASERETQYF.

The chain carries TRBV5-1 and TRBJ1-2; TRBD1 might be the D (6 bases). Germline values: CDR1 SGHRS, CDR2 YFSETQ. CDR3 length: 13 residues. The V and J ends lost 6 bases and 6 bases respectively, with 15 bases between them. CDR3 coding DNA: TGCGCCAGCAAAGGGGACATCGGCGATGGCTACACCTTC. Its translation is CASKGDIGDGYTF.

J is TRBJ1-5 and V is TRBV12-3 or TRBV12-4; D may be TRBD1 (5 bases). V dropped 4 bases and J dropped 4 bases, with 14 bases sitting between them. The CDR3 extends over 15 amino acids. CDR3 residues: CASSSDSLPNQPQHF. The DNA for the CDR3 is TGTGCCAGCAGTTCTGACAGCCTTCCTAATCAGCCCCAGCATTTT.

This clonotype came up many times. This chain joins TRBV7-6 and TRBJ2-1; D remains ambiguous. Germline CDR1 SGHVS, CDR2 FNYEAQ. The CDR3 spans 16 residues. Trimming stripped 5 bases from V and 6 bases from J, with 20 bases between. The CDR3 region has the DNA TGTGCCAGCAGCCCACCCCCTTCCCCACCGTTCAATGAGCAGTTCTTC. Protein: CASSPPPSPPFNEQFF.

CDR3 in DNA: TGCGCCAGCAGCTTGGTTTTGACTAGCCCTGAGGCCCAGTACTTC. It translates to CASSLVLTSPEAQYF. The chain recombines TRBV5-1 with TRBJ2-5, with 7 bases lining up with TRBD2. The CDR3 has 15 amino acids. CDR1 and CDR2 from the germline V gene are SGHRS and YFSETQ. Unmatched junction bases numbered 11, after V lost 0 bases and J lost 9 bases.

There are a few counts of this clonotype. V usage is TRBV25-1 and J usage is TRBJ2-7; 8 bases align to TRBD2. The CDR3 runs 15 residues. J lost 2 bases, V lost 5 bases, and 8 bases had no gene match. Germline loops: CDR1 MGHDK, CDR2 SYGVNS. The DNA for the CDR3 is TGTGCCAGCAGTCCGTTTACTAGCGGAGCCTACGAGCAGTACTTC. It is translated as CASSPFTSGAYEQYF.

The chain combines TRBV6-5 with TRBJ2-7, with TRBD1 matching 9 bases. J lost 4 bases, V lost 3 bases, and 16 bases had no gene match. The CDR3 loop spans 18 amino acids. Germline lookup yields CDR1 MNHEY and CDR2 SVGAGI. The CDR3 DNA follows: TGTGCCAGCAGTTATCCCGGGACAGGGCCTTTCCCAGGGTACGAGCAGTACTTC. Translation: CASSYPGTGPFPGYEQYF.